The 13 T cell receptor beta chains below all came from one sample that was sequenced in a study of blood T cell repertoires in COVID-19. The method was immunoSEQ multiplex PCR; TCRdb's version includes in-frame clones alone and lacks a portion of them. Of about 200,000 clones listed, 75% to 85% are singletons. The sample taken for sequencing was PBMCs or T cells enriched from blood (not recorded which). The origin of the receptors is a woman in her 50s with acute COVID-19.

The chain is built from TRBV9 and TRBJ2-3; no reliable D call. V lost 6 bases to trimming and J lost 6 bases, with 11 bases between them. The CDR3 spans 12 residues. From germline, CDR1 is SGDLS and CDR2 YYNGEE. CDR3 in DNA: TGTGCCAGCACTCCCCACATTGATACGCAGTATTTT. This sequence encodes CASTPHIDTQYF. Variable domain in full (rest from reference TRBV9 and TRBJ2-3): DSGVTQTPKHLITATGQRVTLRCSPRSGDLSVYWYQQSLDQGLQFLIQYYNGEERAKGNILERFSAQQFPDLHSELNLSSLELGDSALYFCASTPHIDTQYFGPGTRLTVL.

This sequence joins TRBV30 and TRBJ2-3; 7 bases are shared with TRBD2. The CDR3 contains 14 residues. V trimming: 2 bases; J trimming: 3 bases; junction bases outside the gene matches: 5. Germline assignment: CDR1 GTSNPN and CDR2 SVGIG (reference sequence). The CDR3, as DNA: TGTGCCTGGAGTACTGCGGGACTAACAGATACGCAGTATTTT. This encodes CAWSTAGLTDTQYF.

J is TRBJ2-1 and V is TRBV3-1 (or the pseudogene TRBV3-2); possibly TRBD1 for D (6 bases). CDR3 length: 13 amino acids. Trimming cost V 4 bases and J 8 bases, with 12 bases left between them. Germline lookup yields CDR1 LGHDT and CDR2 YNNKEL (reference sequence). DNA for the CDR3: TGTGCCAGCAGCCGTAGAGAGGGGGATGAGCAGTTCTTC. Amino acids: CASSRREGDEQFF.

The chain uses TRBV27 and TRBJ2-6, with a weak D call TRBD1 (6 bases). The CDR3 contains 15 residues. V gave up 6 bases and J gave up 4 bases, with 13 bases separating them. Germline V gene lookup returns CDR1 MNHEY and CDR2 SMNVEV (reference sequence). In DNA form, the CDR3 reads TGTGCCAGCAGGCCTAGGGGGTCCGGGGCCAACGTCCTGACTTTC. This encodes CASRPRGSGANVLTF.

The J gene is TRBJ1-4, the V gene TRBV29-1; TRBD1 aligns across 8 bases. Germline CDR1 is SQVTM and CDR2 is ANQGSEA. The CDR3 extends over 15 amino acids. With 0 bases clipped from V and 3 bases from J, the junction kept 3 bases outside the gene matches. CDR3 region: CSVEEQGAPNEKLFF. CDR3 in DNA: TGCAGCGTTGAAGAGCAGGGGGCGCCTAATGAAAAACTGTTTTTT.

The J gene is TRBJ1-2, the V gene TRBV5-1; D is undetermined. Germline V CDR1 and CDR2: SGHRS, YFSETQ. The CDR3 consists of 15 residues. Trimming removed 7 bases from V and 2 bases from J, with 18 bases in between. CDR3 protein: CASRVEQLTNYGYTF. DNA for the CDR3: TGCGCCAGCCGAGTGGAACAGCTAACCAACTATGGCTACACCTTC.

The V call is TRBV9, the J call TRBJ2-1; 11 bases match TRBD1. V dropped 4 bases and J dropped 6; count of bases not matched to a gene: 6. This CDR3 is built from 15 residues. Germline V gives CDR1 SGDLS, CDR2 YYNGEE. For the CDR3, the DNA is TGTGCCAGCAGCTCAACCGGGACAGGGGGCAATGAGCAGTTCTTC. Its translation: CASSSTGTGGNEQFF.

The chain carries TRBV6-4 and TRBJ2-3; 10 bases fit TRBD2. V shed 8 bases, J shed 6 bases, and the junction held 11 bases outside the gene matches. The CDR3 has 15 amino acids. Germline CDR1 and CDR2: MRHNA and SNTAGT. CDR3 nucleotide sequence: TGTGCCAGCGGTGGGAGCGGGGGGGCGAGCGATACGCAGTATTTT. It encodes CASGGSGGASDTQYF.

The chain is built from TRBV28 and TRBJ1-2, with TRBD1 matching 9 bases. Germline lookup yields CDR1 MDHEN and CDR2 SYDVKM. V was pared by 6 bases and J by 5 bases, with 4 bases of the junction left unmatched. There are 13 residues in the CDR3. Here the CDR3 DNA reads TGTGCCAGCAGGCCCGGACAGGGGTATGGCTACACCTTC. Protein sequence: CASRPGQGYGYTF.

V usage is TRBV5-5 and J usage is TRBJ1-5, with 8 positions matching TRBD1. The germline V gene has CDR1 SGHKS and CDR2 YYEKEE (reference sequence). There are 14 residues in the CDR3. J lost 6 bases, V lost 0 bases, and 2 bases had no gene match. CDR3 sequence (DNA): TGTGCCAGCAGCTTGGCAGGGACAGGTCAGCCCCAGCATTTT. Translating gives CASSLAGTGQPQHF.

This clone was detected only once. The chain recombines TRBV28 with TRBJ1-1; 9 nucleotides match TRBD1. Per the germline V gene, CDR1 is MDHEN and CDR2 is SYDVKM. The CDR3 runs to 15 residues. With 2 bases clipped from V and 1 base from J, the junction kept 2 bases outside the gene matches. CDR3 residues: CASSLPDRGNTEAFF. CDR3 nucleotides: TGTGCCAGCAGTTTACCGGACAGGGGGAACACTGAAGCTTTCTTT.

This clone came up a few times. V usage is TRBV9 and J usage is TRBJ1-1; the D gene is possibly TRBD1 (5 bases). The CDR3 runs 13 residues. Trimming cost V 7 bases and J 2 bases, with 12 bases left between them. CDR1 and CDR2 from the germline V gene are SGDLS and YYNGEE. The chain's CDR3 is CASGAPPNTEAFF. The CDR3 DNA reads TGTGCCAGCGGGGCCCCCCCCAACACTGAAGCTTTCTTT.

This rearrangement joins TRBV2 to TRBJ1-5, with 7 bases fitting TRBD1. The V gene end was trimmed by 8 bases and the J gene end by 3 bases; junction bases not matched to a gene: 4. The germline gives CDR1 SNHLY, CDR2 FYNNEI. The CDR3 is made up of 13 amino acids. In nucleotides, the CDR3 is TGTGCCAGCCAGGGACAGTTCAATCAGCCCCAGCATTTT. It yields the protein CASQGQFNQPQHF.